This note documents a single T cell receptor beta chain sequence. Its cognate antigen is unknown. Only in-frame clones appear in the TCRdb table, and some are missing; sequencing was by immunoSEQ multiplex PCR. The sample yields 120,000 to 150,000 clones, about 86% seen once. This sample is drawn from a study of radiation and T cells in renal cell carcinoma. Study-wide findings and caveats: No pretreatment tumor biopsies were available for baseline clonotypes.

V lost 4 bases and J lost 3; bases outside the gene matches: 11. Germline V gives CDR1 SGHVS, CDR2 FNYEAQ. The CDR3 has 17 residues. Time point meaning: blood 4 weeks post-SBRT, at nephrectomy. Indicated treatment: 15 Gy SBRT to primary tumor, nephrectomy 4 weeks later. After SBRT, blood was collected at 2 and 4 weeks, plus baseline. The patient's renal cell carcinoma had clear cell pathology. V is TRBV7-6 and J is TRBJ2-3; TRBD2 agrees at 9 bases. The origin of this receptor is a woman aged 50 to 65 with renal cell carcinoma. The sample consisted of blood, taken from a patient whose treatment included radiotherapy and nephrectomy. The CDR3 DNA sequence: TGTGCCAGCAGCTCCCAGCGGGAGGCAGGAATAACAGATACGCAGTATTTT. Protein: CASSSQREAGITDTQYF.